The sequence of this TCR beta chain was determined in a study of spatial heterogeneity in lung cancer. Germline V gives CDR1 DFQATT, CDR2 SNEGSKA (reference sequence). Trimming took 1 base from V and 4 from J, leaving 15 bases between them. The CDR3 extends over 15 amino acids. This clonotype was observed a handful of times. Each CDR3 protein is one row after TCRdb ran MiXCR on the 5' RACE reads. The sample includes tens of thousands of distinct CDR3 sequences, about 12% seen only once; the top ten take more than 40%. Time point specified: sample taken at primary tumor resection. The source material was PBMCs, sampled at surgery. The chain uses TRBV20-1 and TRBJ2-3; D tentatively fits TRBD1 or TRBD2 (5 bases each). The receptor was derived from a male donor with early-stage non-small cell lung cancer. DNA of the CDR3: TGCAGTGCTAGAGGGAGTGGGGGAGTCGCAGATACGCAGTATTTT. This sequence encodes CSARGSGGVADTQYF.